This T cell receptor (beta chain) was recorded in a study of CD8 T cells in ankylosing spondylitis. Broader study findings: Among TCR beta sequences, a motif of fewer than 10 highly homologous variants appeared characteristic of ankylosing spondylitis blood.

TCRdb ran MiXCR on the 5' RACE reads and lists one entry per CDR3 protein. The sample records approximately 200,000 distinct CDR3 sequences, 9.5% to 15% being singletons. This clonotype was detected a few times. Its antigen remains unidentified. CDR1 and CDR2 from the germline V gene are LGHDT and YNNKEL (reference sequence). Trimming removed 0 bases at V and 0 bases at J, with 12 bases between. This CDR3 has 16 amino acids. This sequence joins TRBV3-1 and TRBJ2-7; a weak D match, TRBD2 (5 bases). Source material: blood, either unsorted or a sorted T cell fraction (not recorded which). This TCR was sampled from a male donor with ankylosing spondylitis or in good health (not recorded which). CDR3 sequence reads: CASSQDRTHSSYEQYF. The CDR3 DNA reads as TGTGCCAGCAGCCAAGATCGGACTCACAGCTCCTACGAGCAGTACTTC.